Listed here are 19 T cell receptor beta chains from one sample, sequenced in a study of preoperative IRX-2 immunotherapy in early breast cancer. The treatment is: preoperative locoregional IRX-2 cytokine immunotherapy. The method was immunoSEQ multiplex PCR; TCRdb's version includes in-frame clones alone and lacks a portion of them. The repertoire has approximately 11,000 clones, over 75% of them found once; the top ten carry 5.6%. The sequencing here drew on lymph node tissue, taken before IRX-2 immunotherapy. The receptor source for this set is a human donor with breast cancer.

This chain uses TRBV10-3 with TRBJ1-1; 9 bases agree with TRBD1. The CDR3 is made up of 18 amino acids. The trim removed 0 bases at V and 0 bases at J, leaving 8 bases unmatched. CDR1 is ENHRY and CDR2 is SYGVKD in the germline V gene. For the CDR3, the DNA is TGTGCCATCAGTGAGTCAATTAGGGACAGGGCAATGAACACTGAAGCTTTCTTT. Translating it yields CAISESIRDRAMNTEAFF.

The chain links TRBV23-1 to TRBJ2-1, with D perhaps matching TRBD1 or TRBD2 (6 bases each). TRBV23-1 is marked as an open reading frame, function uncertain. Deletions cut 6 bases from V and 15 bases from J, with 21 bases between. This CDR3 contains 13 residues. For the CDR3, the DNA is TGCGCCAGCAGCTTAGGGCCGGAGGGGGTCCGGTTCTTC. It encodes CASSLGPEGVRFF.

This clone is a singleton in its sample. CDR3 amino acids: CASSTGQGLTYEQYF. The CDR3 DNA is TGCGCCAGCAGCACCGGACAGGGCCTGACCTACGAGCAGTACTTC. This chain uses TRBV5-1 with TRBJ2-7; 8 positions match TRBD1. Trimming cost V 4 bases and J 2 bases; bases outside gene matches: 8. The CDR3 totals 15 residues. Germline V CDR1 and CDR2: SGHRS, YFSETQ. Full variable domain (outside the CDR3, taken from reference TRBV5-1 and TRBJ2-7): KAGVTQTPRYLIKTRGQQVTLSCSPISGHRSVSWYQQTPGQGLQFLFEYFSETQRNKGNFPGRFSGRQFSNSRSEMNVSTLELGDSALYLCASSTGQGLTYEQYFGPGTRLTVT.

The chain has TRBV18 and TRBJ2-7; D is perhaps TRBD2 (6 bases). V lost 5 bases, J lost 1 base, and 18 bases lay in between. The germline V gene has CDR1 KGHSH and CDR2 LQKENI. The CDR3 spans 16 residues. DNA for the CDR3: TGTGCCAGCTCATCCCACACGGGGGATACTTCCTACGAGCAGTACTTC. Translated: CASSSHTGDTSYEQYF.

The rearrangement links TRBV6-8 to TRBJ2-2; D remains unclear. CDR3 length equals 14 residues. From germline, CDR1 is MNHGY and CDR2 SAAAGT. The germline V and J ends were trimmed by 2 bases and 6 bases, with 10 bases remaining between them. CDR3 sequence: CASSYRDFAGELFF. As DNA, the CDR3 is TGTGCCAGCAGTTACAGAGACTTCGCCGGGGAGCTGTTTTTT.

The genes are TRBV7-6 and TRBJ2-1, with 11 bases fitting TRBD2. Germline loops: CDR1 SGHVS, CDR2 FNYEAQ. Germline trimming cut 5 bases from V and 5 bases from J; bases unmatched to any gene: 5. This CDR3 has 15 residues. CDR3 protein: CASSPGTSGNNEQFF. CDR3 DNA: TGTGCCAGCAGCCCCGGGACTAGCGGCAACAATGAGCAGTTCTTC.

The chain's CDR3 is CASSIVYSGELFF. CDR3 nucleotides: TGTGCCAGTAGTATAGTCTATTCCGGGGAGCTGTTTTTT. J is TRBJ2-2 and V is TRBV19; D unresolved. Germline V CDR1 and CDR2: LNHDA, SQIVND (reference sequence). The CDR3 has 13 amino acids. V was cut by 1 base and J by 6 bases, with 6 bases left in between.

J is TRBJ1-3 and V is TRBV6-8; no firm D call. The ends were cut back, 7 bases at V and 3 bases at J, with 16 bases in the middle. The CDR3 is 15 amino acids. The V gene's germline CDR1 is MNHGY and CDR2 SAAAGT. In nucleotides, the CDR3 is TGTGCCAGCATCACTAATCCGGGCCATGGAAACACCATATATTTT. Its translation: CASITNPGHGNTIYF.

The chain combines TRBV10-2 with TRBJ1-1; 7 nucleotides match TRBD1. The trim removed 3 bases at V and 2 bases at J, leaving 9 bases unmatched. CDR1 is WSHSY, CDR2 SAAADI, per germline. This CDR3 is built from 16 residues. CDR3 sequence: CASSDRGQKINTEAFF. The DNA of the CDR3 is TGCGCCAGCAGTGATCGGGGACAGAAGATAAACACTGAAGCTTTCTTT.

The chain couples TRBV6-8 to TRBJ1-4, with D unclear. Trimming shortened V by 6 bases and J by 4 bases, and 18 bases separated the two germline ends. The CDR3 extends over 16 amino acids. Germline assignment: CDR1 MNHGY and CDR2 SAAAGT. CDR3 coding DNA: TGTGCCAGCAGCGATGGGCATAATAGTGGTAATGAAAAACTGTTTTTT. It translates to CASSDGHNSGNEKLFF.

This clone was seen once. For the CDR3, the DNA is TGTGCCAGCAGCACCACGACGGGGTACAATGAGCAGTTCTTC. Protein product: CASSTTTGYNEQFF. V and J are TRBV7-2 and TRBJ2-1, with D perhaps TRBD2 (5 bases). The CDR3 covers 14 residues. Trimming pared 5 bases from V and 4 bases from J, leaving 12 bases between. The germline V gene encodes CDR1 SGHTA and CDR2 FQGNSA.

This chain links TRBV19 with TRBJ1-2; D unresolved. V lost 7 bases and J 7 bases, leaving 16 bases between the germline ends. The CDR3 runs 13 residues. CDR1 is LNHDA, CDR2 SQIVND, per germline (reference sequence). The CDR3 spells CASIGTAGAGYTF. For the CDR3, the DNA is TGTGCCAGTATCGGTACCGCGGGCGCTGGCTACACCTTC.

V is TRBV16 and J is TRBJ1-2, with D uncertain. Trimming shortened V by 0 bases and J by 6 bases, and 14 bases separated the two germline ends. This CDR3 comprises 15 residues. Germline-derived CDR1 and CDR2 are KGHSY and FQNENV. The CDR3 nucleotides read TGTGCCAGCAGCCAATCGGGAAATATCAACCATGGCTACACCTTC. Its protein is CASSQSGNINHGYTF.

With respect to this clone: A read error may produce the germline difference seen at one junction end. The J gene is TRBJ2-5, the V gene TRBV11-3, with D perhaps TRBD2 (6 bases). The CDR3 has 15 amino acids. Germline values: CDR1 SGHNT, CDR2 YENEEA. This CDR3 reads CASNLNGRAAETQYF. CDR3 coding DNA: TGTGCCAGCAACTTAAACGGGAGAGCTGCAGAGACCCAGTACTTC.

V and J are TRBV7-1 and TRBJ1-5, with no clear D. TRBV7-1 carries the ORF label, with uncertain function. The CDR3 is made up of 13 amino acids. The V end lost 5 bases, the J end lost 7 bases, and 12 bases lay between the germline ends. CDR3: CASSRIPGQPQHF. The DNA for the CDR3 is TGTGCCAGCAGCCGCATTCCGGGGCAGCCCCAGCATTTT.

The chain combines TRBV6-8 with TRBJ2-4, with D possibly being TRBD2 (6 bases). Germline V gives CDR1 MNHGY, CDR2 SAAAGT. The length of the CDR3 is 13 residues. The V end was cut by 8 bases, the J end by 8 bases, with 16 bases between. In DNA form, the CDR3 reads TGTGCCAGCGCGGGCGCTTGGGGGGACATTCAGTACTTC. Protein: CASAGAWGDIQYF.

The gene calls are TRBV29-1 and TRBJ1-2, with 9 bases lining up with TRBD1. CDR1 and CDR2 (germline): SQVTM, ANQGSEA. The CDR3 totals 16 residues. The V segment lost 4 bases and the J segment 7 bases; nucleotides outside the gene matches: 16. CDR3 nucleotides: TGCAGCGTTGGAAGTCGTCCGGGACAGGGAAAAGGTGGCTACACCTTC. This translates into CSVGSRPGQGKGGYTF.

This rearrangement joins TRBV7-7 to TRBJ2-2; a weak D match, TRBD2 (5 bases). The CDR3 covers 15 residues. Germline CDR1 is SSHAT and CDR2 is FNYEAQ (reference sequence). Between the trimmed V and J ends, which lost 4 bases and 8 bases, there was a span of 17 bases. The CDR3: CASSSVTSQPGELFF. CDR3 in DNA: TGTGCCAGCAGCTCCGTCACTAGTCAGCCGGGGGAGCTGTTTTTT.

The J gene is TRBJ1-1, the V gene TRBV5-1; the D gene is possibly TRBD1 (5 bases). The CDR3 runs 14 residues. Germline CDR1 reads SGHRS; CDR2 reads YFSETQ. V lost 0 bases to trimming and J lost 1 base, with 7 bases between them. CDR3 protein: CASSLGRENTEAFF. CDR3 bases: TGCGCCAGCAGCTTGGGCAGGGAGAACACTGAAGCTTTCTTT. The whole variable domain, remainder taken from reference TRBV5-1 and TRBJ1-1, is KAGVTQTPRYLIKTRGQQVTLSCSPISGHRSVSWYQQTPGQGLQFLFEYFSETQRNKGNFPGRFSGRQFSNSRSEMNVSTLELGDSALYLCASSLGRENTEAFFGQGTRLTVV.